The 15 T cell receptor beta chains below all came from one sample that was sequenced in a study of OX40 agonist ivuxolimab in advanced cancers. Sequenced by immunoSEQ multiplex PCR; TCRdb stores in-frame clones only, minus some. Of fewer than 25,000 clones listed, more than 60% were seen once; the top ten hold around 30%. Sequenced material: CD4+ or CD8+ T cells sorted from blood, taken in a trial of the OX40 agonist ivuxolimab. Source of these receptors: an adult with an advanced solid tumor such as melanoma, head and neck, liver or kidney cancer.

In nucleotides, the CDR3 is TGTGCCAGCAGCCCATGGACAGGGAAAAAAGAGACCCAGTACTTC. Translating gives CASSPWTGKKETQYF. This rearrangement joins TRBV7-8 to TRBJ2-5; 8 nucleotides match TRBD1. The CDR3 is 15 amino acids. Germline V gene lookup returns CDR1 SGHVS and CDR2 FQNEAQ. V gave up 5 bases and J gave up 3 bases; unmatched junction bases: 8.

V and J are TRBV21-1 and TRBJ2-3; the table assigns TRBD2, which was not confirmed against the DNA. TRBV21-1 is annotated as a pseudogene. The CDR3 sequence is 18 residues long. CDR3 bases: TGTGCCAGCAGATCCTATACCGGGACTAGCGGAAGCACAGATACGCAGTATTTT. Residues: CASRSYTGTSGSTDTQYF.

The chain recombines TRBV6-5 with TRBJ2-1; the D gene is possibly TRBD2 (6 bases). With 7 bases removed from V and 6 bases from J, the gap between germline ends came to 13 bases. CDR1 is MNHEY, CDR2 SVGAGI, per germline. The CDR3 sequence is 13 residues long. This CDR3 reads CASTSGFGNEQFF. DNA for the CDR3: TGTGCCAGCACCAGCGGGTTCGGCAATGAGCAGTTCTTC.

This chain links TRBV5-6 with TRBJ1-3; D not resolved. Germline-derived CDR1 and CDR2 are SGHDT and YYEEEE. The CDR3 runs 14 residues. The V end was cut by 5 bases, the J end by 0 bases, with 9 bases between. CDR3 DNA: TGTGCCAGCAGGAATTGGGGCTCTGGAAACACCATATATTTT. Protein product: CASRNWGSGNTIYF.

The V call is TRBV5-6, the J call TRBJ1-2, with 7 bases lining up with TRBD1. The V segment lost 4 bases and the J segment 6 bases; nucleotides outside the gene matches: 12. Germline assignment: CDR1 SGHDT and CDR2 YYEEEE. The CDR3 length is 15 residues. The CDR3 nucleotides are TGTGCCAGCAGCGCCGGACAGGCGGGAATTAATGGCTACACCTTC. It translates to CASSAGQAGINGYTF.

This rearrangement joins TRBV2 to TRBJ2-1; possibly TRBD1 for D (5 bases). V was clipped by 6 bases and J by 9 bases, with 15 bases between them. Germline values: CDR1 SNHLY, CDR2 FYNNEI. The CDR3 length is 13 residues. The CDR3 sequence: CASRGRGRVEQFF. CDR3 bases: TGTGCCAGCAGGGGTAGGGGTCGTGTTGAGCAGTTCTTC.

This clone was recorded only once. Written as DNA, the CDR3 is TGCGCCAGCAGCGGGAAGGCTAGCGGGGGGGTCACCGGGGAGCTGTTTTTT. This encodes CASSGKASGGVTGELFF. The chain is built from TRBV5-1 and TRBJ2-2; 12 positions match TRBD2. The CDR3 has 17 residues. V was clipped by 4 bases and J by 4 bases; unmatched bases: 8. Germline CDR1 is SGHRS and CDR2 is YFSETQ.

The rearrangement joins TRBV29-1 to TRBJ1-1; maybe TRBD1 (6 bases). V was clipped by 7 bases and J by 1 base, with 13 bases between them. The CDR3 runs to 13 residues. Germline-derived CDR1 and CDR2 are SQVTM and ANQGSEA. CDR3 in amino acids: CSAPGGANTEAFF. The CDR3 nucleotides are TGCAGCGCCCCTGGGGGCGCGAACACTGAAGCTTTCTTT.

The chain uses TRBV7-2 and TRBJ1-1; D is uncertain. Germline CDR1 SGHTA, CDR2 FQGNSA. Trimming shortened V by 2 bases and J by 1 base, and 11 bases separated the two germline ends. This CDR3 is 15 amino acids long. Written as DNA, the CDR3 is TGTGCCAGCAGCTTAAGGGTGGGTTGGAACACTGAAGCTTTCTTT. It codes for CASSLRVGWNTEAFF.

The table lists this clone with many counts. The chain combines TRBV5-8 with TRBJ1-1; D gene unclear. The CDR3 extends over 13 amino acids. Germline CDR1 and CDR2: SGHTS and YDEGEE. V was trimmed by 2 bases and J by 6 bases, leaving 11 bases between them. The CDR3 DNA is TGTGCCAGCAGCTTCATAGGGAGATCTGAAGCTTTCTTT. It codes for CASSFIGRSEAFF.

The chain is built from TRBV11-3 and TRBJ2-7; no firm D call. Germline lookup yields CDR1 SGHNT and CDR2 YENEEA. The CDR3 contains 15 residues. Trimming cost V 5 bases and J 1 base, with 15 bases left between them. CDR3 protein: CASSAASENSYEQYF. The CDR3 DNA follows: TGTGCCAGCAGCGCAGCGAGTGAAAATTCCTACGAGCAGTACTTC.

This sequence joins TRBV27 and TRBJ1-5, with 8 bases lining up with TRBD1. V dropped 7 bases and J dropped 6; count of bases not matched to a gene: 5. The germline V gene has CDR1 MNHEY and CDR2 SMNVEV (reference sequence). The CDR3 is 13 amino acids. In DNA, the CDR3 is TGTGCCAGCACGGCAGGGGGCACTCAGCCCCAGCATTTT. Protein product: CASTAGGTQPQHF.

For the CDR3, the DNA is TGCGCCAGCAGTGAGTCGGGGGGAGGCCGTCAGCCCCAGCATTTT. This gives the protein CASSESGGGRQPQHF. The J gene is TRBJ1-5, the V gene TRBV10-2, with D perhaps matching TRBD1 (5 bases). Germline V gene sequence: CDR1 WSHSY, CDR2 SAAADI. Deletions cut 0 bases from V and 6 bases from J, with 12 bases between. This CDR3 comprises 15 residues.

This clone showed up just a few times. The chain couples TRBV28 to TRBJ1-1; tentative D call: TRBD1 (5 bases). The CDR3 covers 14 residues. Germline lookup yields CDR1 MDHEN and CDR2 SYDVKM. Trimming stripped 2 bases from V and 5 bases from J, with 12 bases between. DNA of the CDR3: TGTGCCAGCAGTTTAGAGGGGTCGCGAACTGAAGCTTTCTTT. As protein: CASSLEGSRTEAFF.

V usage is TRBV6-5 and J usage is TRBJ2-7, with a possible D match to TRBD1 (6 bases). V lost 2 bases, J lost 0 bases, and 11 bases lay in between. The CDR3 runs to 15 residues. Germline V gene data show CDR1 as MNHEY and CDR2 as SVGAGI. This chain's CDR3 is CASSYQGSYSYEQYF. CDR3 coding DNA: TGTGCCAGCAGTTACCAGGGGTCATACTCCTACGAGCAGTACTTC.